Here is one T cell receptor (beta chain) with its context. This specimen comes from a study of identical twins. A universal primer site was added by template switching, and unique molecular identifiers were carried by the cDNA. TCRdb used MiXCR to reprocess the 5' RACE reads, holding one entry per CDR3 protein. The table includes 500,000 or so distinct CDR3 sequences, around 20% detected once. All of the donors were Caucasians in good health. This sample also appeared in a second study, on T cells expressing NK-cell markers. This second study says: The same clonotypes also predominated in the CD3+CD56-NKG2C+ fraction of a handful of donors.

This receptor was taken from a woman aged 18-29 years in good health. The specimen was CD4+ T cells sorted from blood.

CDR3 nucleotide sequence: TGTGCCATCAGTGAAGTGGGAGTCACTGAAGCTTTCTTT. Translation gives CAISEVGVTEAFF. V is TRBV10-3 and J is TRBJ1-1; unclear D gene. From germline, CDR1 is ENHRY and CDR2 SYGVKD. The germline V and J ends were trimmed by 3 bases and 4 bases, with 9 bases remaining between them. This CDR3 comprises 13 residues.